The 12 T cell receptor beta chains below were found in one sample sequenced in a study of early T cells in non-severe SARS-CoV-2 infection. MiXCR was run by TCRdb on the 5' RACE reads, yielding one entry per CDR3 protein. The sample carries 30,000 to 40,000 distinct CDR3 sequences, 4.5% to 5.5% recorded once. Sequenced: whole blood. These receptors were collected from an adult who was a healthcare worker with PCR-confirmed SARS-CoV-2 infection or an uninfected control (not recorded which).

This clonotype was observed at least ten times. CDR3 residues: CSAYKSVQDYGYTF. CDR3 in DNA: TGCAGTGCCTACAAGTCGGTACAAGACTATGGCTACACCTTC. The chain couples TRBV20-1 to TRBJ1-2, with D uncertain. The CDR3 extends over 14 amino acids. The germline CDR1 and CDR2 sequences are DFQATT and SNEGSKA (reference sequence). Trimming cost V 6 bases and J 3 bases, with 17 bases left between them.

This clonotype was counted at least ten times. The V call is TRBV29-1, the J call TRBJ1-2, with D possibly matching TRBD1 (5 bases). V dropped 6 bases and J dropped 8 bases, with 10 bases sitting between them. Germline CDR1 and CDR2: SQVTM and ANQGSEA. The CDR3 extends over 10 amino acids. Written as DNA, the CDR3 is TGCAGCGTGACAGAGGGGGGCTACACCTTC. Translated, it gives CSVTEGGYTF.

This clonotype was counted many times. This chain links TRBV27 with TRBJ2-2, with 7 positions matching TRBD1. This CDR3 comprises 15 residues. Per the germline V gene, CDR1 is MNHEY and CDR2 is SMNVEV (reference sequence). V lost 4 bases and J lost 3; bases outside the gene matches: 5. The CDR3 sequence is CASSSTGEHTGELFF. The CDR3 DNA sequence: TGTGCCAGCAGTTCCACAGGGGAGCACACCGGGGAGCTGTTTTTT.

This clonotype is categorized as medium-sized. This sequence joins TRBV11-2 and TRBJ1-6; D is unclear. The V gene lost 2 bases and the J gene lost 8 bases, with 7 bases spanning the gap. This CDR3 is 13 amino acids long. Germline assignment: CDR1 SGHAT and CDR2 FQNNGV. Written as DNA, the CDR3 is TGTGCCAGCAGCTTACGTCGGGATTCACCCCTCCACTTT. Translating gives CASSLRRDSPLHF.

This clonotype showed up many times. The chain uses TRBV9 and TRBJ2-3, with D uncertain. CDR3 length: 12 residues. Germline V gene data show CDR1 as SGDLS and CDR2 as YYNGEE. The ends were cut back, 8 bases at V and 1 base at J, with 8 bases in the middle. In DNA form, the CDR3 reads TGTGCCAGACCTTCCGGCACAGATACGCAGTATTTT. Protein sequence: CARPSGTDTQYF.

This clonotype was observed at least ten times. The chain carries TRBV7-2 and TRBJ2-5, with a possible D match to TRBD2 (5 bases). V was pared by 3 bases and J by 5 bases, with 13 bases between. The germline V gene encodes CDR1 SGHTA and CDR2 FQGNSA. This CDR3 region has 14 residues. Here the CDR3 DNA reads TGTGCCAGCAGCTTGATTAGCAGAGGGGAGACCCAGTACTTC. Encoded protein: CASSLISRGETQYF.

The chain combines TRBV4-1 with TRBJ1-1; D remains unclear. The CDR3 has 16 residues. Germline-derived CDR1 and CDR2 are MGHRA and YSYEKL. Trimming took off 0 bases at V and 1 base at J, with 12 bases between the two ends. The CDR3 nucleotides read TGCGCCAGCAGCCAAGATCAGTATCGGGCGAACACTGAAGCTTTCTTT. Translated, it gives CASSQDQYRANTEAFF.

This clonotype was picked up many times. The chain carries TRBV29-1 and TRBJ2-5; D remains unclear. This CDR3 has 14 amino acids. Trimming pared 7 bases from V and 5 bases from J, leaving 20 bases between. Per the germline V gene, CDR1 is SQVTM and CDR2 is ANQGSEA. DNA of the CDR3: TGCAGCGGAGACGGCGGACCGCTGGGGGAGACCCAGTACTTC. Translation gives CSGDGGPLGETQYF.

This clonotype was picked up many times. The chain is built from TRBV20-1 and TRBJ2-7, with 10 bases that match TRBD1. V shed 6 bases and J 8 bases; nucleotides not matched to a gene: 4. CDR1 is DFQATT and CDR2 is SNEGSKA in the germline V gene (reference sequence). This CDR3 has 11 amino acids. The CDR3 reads CSARGQGKQYF. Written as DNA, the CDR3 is TGCAGTGCCCGGGGACAGGGGAAGCAGTACTTC.

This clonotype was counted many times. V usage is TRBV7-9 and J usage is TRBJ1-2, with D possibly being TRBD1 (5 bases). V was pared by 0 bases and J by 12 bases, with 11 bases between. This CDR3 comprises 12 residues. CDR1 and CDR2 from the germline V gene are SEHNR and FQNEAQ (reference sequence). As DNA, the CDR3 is TGTGCCAGCAGCTTAGCGGGGACGGAGGACACCTTC. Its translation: CASSLAGTEDTF.

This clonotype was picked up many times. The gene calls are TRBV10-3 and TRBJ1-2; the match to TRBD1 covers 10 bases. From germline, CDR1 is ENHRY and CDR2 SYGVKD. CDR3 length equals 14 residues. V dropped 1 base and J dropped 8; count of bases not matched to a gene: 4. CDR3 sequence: CAISELTGGIGYTF. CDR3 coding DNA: TGTGCCATCAGTGAGTTGACAGGGGGCATCGGCTACACCTTC.

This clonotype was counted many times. The CDR3 here is CASSAVGGQDQPQHF. The CDR3 nucleotides are TGTGCCAGCAGTGCCGTGGGGGGGCAGGATCAGCCCCAGCATTTT. The V call is TRBV25-1, the J call TRBJ1-5; perhaps TRBD1 as D (6 bases). Deletions cut 4 bases from V and 5 bases from J, with 15 bases between. Looked up from germline, CDR1 is MGHDK and CDR2 is SYGVNS. The CDR3 contains 15 residues.